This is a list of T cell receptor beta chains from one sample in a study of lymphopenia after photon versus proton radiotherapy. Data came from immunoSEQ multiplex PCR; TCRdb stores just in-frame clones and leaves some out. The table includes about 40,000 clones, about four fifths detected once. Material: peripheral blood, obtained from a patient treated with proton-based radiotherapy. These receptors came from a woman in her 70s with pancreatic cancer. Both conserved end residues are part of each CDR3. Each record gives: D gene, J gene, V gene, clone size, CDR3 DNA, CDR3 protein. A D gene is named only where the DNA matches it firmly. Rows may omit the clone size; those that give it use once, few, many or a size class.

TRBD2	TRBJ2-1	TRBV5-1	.	TGCGCCAGCAGCCCCCTAGCGGGAGGAGCCCCCAATGAGCAGTTCTTC	CASSPLAGGAPNEQFF
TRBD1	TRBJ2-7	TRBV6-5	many	TGTGCCAGCAGTTATTCAGGACAGGATGCCTACGAGCAGTACTTC	CASSYSGQDAYEQYF
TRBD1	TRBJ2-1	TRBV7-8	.	TGTGCCAGCAGCTTAGACAGGGGCAGGTATGAGCAGTTCTTC	CASSLDRGRYEQFF
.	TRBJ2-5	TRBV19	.	TGTGCCAGTAGCCGGGGCCGGGGCCGCCAAGAGACCCAGTACTTC	CASSRGRGRQETQYF
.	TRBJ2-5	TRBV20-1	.	TGCAGTGCCCCGAACGGGGAGACCCAGTACTTC	CSAPNGETQYF
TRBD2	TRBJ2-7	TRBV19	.	TGTGCCAGTAGTATAGCCCTAGCGGGAGGTTCTACCTACGAGCAGTACTTC	CASSIALAGGSTYEQYF
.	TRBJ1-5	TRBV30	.	TGTGCCTGGAGTGTTGAGGGGAATCAGCCCCAGCATTTT	CAWSVEGNQPQHF
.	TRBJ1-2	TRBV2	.	TGTGCCGGAAAAGGACAGCCGGGGGGTGGCTACACCTTC	CAGKGQPGGGYTF
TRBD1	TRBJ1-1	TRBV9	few	TGTGCCAGCAGCGTAGGCCCCACAGGGGGGCACACTGAAGCTTTCTTT	CASSVGPTGGHTEAFF
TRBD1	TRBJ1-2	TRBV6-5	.	TGTGCCAGCAGGATGACAGGGGGCCAGGGCTATGGCTACACCTTC	CASRMTGGQGYGYTF
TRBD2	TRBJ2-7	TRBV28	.	TGTGCCATAGGGGAGGGAGCCTACGAGCAGTACTTC	CAIGEGAYEQYF
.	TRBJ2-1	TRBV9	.	TGTGCCAGCAGCGTAGCTACGGGGAGAGGGGTACAAAATGAGCAGTTCTTC	CASSVATGRGVQNEQFF
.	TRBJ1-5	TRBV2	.	TGTGCCAGCAGTGTAAGCGGTTTAACTGATCAGCCCCAGCATTTT	CASSVSGLTDQPQHF
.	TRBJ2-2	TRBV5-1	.	TGCGCCAGCAGCTTTGAAGGGAGGACCGGGGAGCTGTTTTTT	CASSFEGRTGELFF
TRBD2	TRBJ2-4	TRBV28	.	TGTGCCAGCAGTTTACCCGGGGGGAAAGGAGCGGGAGTAAACATTCAGTACTTC	CASSLPGGKGAGVNIQYF
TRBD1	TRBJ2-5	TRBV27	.	TGTGCCAGCAGTAGAAGGACAGGGGGCCAAGAGACCCAGTACTTC	CASSRRTGGQETQYF
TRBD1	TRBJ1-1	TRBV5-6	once	TGTGCCAGCAGCTTGTACAGACTACAGGGGGGGACTGAAGCTTTCTTT	CASSLYRLQGGTEAFF
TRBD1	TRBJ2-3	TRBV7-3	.	TGTGCCAGCAGCCCCAGCGTAGCGACAGGGTTTGATACGCAGTATTTT	CASSPSVATGFDTQYF
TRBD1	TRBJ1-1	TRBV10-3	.	TGTGCCATCAGTGAGAGACAGGGGATTGAAGCTTTCTTT	CAISERQGIEAFF
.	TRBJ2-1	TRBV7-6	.	TGTGCCAGCAGCTCTTCTGGGTCCGCCTACAATGAGCAGTTCTTC	CASSSSGSAYNEQFF
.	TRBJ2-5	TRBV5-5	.	TGTGCCAGCAGCCAGGACTATATAATTATGGAGACCCAGTACTTC	CASSQDYIIMETQYF
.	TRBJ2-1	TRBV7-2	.	TGTGCCAGCACCGTCCGGGTAAGAACCAATGAGCAGTTCTTC	CASTVRVRTNEQFF
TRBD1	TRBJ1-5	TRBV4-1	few	TGCGCCAGCAGCCAAGGGGACAGGGGAGGAAGCAATCAGCCCCAGCATTTT	CASSQGDRGGSNQPQHF
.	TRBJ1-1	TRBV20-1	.	TGCAGTGCTATGGGAGCTTTCTTT	CSAMGAFF
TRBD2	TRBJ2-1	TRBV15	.	TGTGCCACCAGCAGAGATCAGGCGGGACTAGCTGCCAATGAGCAGTTCTTC	CATSRDQAGLAANEQFF
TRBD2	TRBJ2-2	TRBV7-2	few	TGTGCCAGCAGCTTAGAGGGGGGCGGGAGGAGGCTGTTTTTT	CASSLEGGGRRLFF
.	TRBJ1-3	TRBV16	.	TGTGCCAGCAGCCGCGACCCAGGCACTCCCTCTGGAAACACCATATATTTT	CASSRDPGTPSGNTIYF
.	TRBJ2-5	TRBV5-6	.	TGTGCCAGCAGCTCGCTTCCCCAGATTTTGTACCAAGAGACCCAGTACTTC	CASSSLPQILYQETQYF
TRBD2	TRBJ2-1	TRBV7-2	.	TGTGCCAGCAGCTTAGTGCCTAGCGGGCTTTACAATGAGCAGTTCTTC	CASSLVPSGLYNEQFF
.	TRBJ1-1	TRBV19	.	TGTGCCAGTAGTAACTCGGACTTCCCAAACACTGGTGAAGCTTTCTTT	CASSNSDFPNTGEAFF
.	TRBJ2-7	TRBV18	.	TGTGCCAGCTCACCCCAGCAGGTCGTAGGGCAGTACTTC	CASSPQQVVGQYF
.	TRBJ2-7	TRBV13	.	TGTGCCAGCAGCTTAGGCCGAGGGAACGAGCAGTACTTC	CASSLGRGNEQYF
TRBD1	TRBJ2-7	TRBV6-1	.	TGTGCCAGCAGTGGGGGGGGACAGGGAGCCCCTCCGACCTACGAGCAGTACTTC	CASSGGGQGAPPTYEQYF
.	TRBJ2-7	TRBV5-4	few	TGTGCCAGCAGCCTTATACAGGGAGACTACGAGCAGTACTTC	CASSLIQGDYEQYF
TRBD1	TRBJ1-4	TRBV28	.	TGTGCCAGCATTCTCGCCGGGACAGGAAATGAAAAACTGTTTTTT	CASILAGTGNEKLFF
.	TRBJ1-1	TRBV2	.	TGTGCCAGCAGGGGGAGCATGAACACTGAAGCTTTCTTT	CASRGSMNTEAFF
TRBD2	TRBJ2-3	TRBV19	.	TGTGCCAGTAGGACTAGCGGAACAGATACGCAGTATTTT	CASRTSGTDTQYF
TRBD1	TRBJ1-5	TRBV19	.	TGTGCCAGTAGTATAGTGACAGGGGTTGTTAATCAGCCCCAGCATTTT	CASSIVTGVVNQPQHF
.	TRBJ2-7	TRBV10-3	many	TGTGCCAACGGGGTGGGGCCCTACGAGCAGTACTTC	CANGVGPYEQYF
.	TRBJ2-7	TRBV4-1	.	TGCGCCAGCAGCCAAGACCCCCCTGGGCGGGGTACGGGCGAGCAGTACTTC	CASSQDPPGRGTGEQYF
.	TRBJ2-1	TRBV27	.	TGTGCCAGCAGTTTAGGTCCGACCCCTCAGTTTGGTGAGCAGTTCTTC	CASSLGPTPQFGEQFF
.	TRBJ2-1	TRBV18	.	TGTGCCAGCTCACCACGACGGGATGAGCAGTTCTTC	CASSPRRDEQFF
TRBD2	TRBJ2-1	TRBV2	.	TGTGCCAGCAGAGGGACTAGCGGGAGAGGCAATGAGCAGTTCTTC	CASRGTSGRGNEQFF
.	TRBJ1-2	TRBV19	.	TGTGCCAGTAGTGTGACAGGACAATATGGCTACACCTTC	CASSVTGQYGYTF
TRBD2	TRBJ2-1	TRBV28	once	TGTGCCAGCAGTCTATGGACTAGCGGGAGGGCCTCCAATGAGCAGTTCTTC	CASSLWTSGRASNEQFF
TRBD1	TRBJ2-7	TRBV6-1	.	TGTGCCAGCACCCGGGACAGCTACGAGCAGTACTTC	CASTRDSYEQYF
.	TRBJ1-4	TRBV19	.	TGTGCCAGTACCCTGAGACCAACGGCTAGTGAAAAACTGTTTTTT	CASTLRPTASEKLFF
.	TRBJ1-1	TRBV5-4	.	TGTGCCAGCAGCAAGGACAGTAACACTGAAGCTTTCTTT	CASSKDSNTEAFF
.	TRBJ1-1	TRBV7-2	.	TGTGCCAGCAGCCTCGATCTAGCGCGGTCTGAGGGCACTGAAGCTTTCTTT	CASSLDLARSEGTEAFF
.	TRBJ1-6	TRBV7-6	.	TGTGCCAGCAGCCCGGACCTAGGGTTTGGTTCACCCCTCCACTTT	CASSPDLGFGSPLHF
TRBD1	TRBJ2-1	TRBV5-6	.	TGTGCCAGCAGCCTTAACAGGGGTTCATCCTACTACAATGAGCAGTTCTTC	CASSLNRGSSYYNEQFF
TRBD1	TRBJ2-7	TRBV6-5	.	TGTGCCAGCAGTACCGGGACAGGGAGGTACGAGCAGTACTTC	CASSTGTGRYEQYF
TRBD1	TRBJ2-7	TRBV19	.	TGTGCCAGTAGTATAGATTCTACAGGGGTTTACGAGCAGTACTTC	CASSIDSTGVYEQYF
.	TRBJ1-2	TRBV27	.	TGTGCCAGCGCCTTAAAAACGCCAAGGGACACGAGCTATGGCTACACCTTC	CASALKTPRDTSYGYTF